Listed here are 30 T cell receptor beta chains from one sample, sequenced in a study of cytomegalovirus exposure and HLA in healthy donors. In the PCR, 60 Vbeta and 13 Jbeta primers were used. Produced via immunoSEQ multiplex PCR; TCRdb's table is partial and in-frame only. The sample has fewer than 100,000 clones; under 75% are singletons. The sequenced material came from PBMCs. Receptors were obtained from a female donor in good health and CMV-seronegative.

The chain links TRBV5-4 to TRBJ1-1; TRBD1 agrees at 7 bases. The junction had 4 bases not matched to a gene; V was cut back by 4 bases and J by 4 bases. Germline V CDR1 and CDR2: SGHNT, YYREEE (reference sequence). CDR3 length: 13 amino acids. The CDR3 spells CASSIDRVTEAFF. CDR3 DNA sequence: TGTGCCAGCAGCATAGACAGGGTCACTGAAGCTTTCTTT.

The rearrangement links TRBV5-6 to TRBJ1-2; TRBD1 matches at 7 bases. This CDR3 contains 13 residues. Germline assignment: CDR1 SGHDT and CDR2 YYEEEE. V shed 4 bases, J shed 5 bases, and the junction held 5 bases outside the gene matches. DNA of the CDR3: TGTGCCAGCAGCCCCGGGACAGCATATGGCTACACCTTC. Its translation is CASSPGTAYGYTF.

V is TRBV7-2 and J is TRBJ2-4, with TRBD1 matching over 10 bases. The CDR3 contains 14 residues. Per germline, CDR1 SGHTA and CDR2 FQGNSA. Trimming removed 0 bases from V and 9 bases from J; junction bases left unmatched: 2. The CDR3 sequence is CASSLAGQGLIQYF. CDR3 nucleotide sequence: TGTGCCAGCAGCTTAGCGGGACAGGGGCTCATTCAGTACTTC.

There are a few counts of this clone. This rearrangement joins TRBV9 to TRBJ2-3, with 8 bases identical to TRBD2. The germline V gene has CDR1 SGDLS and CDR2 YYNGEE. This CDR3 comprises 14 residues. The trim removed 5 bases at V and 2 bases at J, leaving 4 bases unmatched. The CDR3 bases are TGTGCCAGCAGGCCGGGACTAGTCACAGATACGCAGTATTTT. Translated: CASRPGLVTDTQYF.

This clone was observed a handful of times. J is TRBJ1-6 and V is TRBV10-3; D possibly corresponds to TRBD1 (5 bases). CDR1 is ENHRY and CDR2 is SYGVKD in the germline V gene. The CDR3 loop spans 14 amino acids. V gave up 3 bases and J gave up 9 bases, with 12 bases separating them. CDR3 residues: CAISESGHSSPLHF. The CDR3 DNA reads TGTGCCATCAGTGAATCAGGGCACAGTTCACCCCTCCACTTT.

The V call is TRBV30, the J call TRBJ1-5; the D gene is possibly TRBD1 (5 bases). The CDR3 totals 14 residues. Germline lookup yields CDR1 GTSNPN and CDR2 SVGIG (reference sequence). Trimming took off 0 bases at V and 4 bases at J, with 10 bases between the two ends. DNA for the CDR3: TGTGCCTGGAGTGTACGACAGATAAATCAGCCCCAGCATTTT. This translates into CAWSVRQINQPQHF.

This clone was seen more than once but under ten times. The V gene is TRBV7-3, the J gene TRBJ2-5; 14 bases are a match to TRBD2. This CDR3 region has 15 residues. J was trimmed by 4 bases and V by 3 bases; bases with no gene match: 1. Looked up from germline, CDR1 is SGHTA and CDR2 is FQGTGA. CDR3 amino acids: CASSFGLAGGETQYF. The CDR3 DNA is TGTGCCAGCAGCTTTGGACTAGCGGGAGGAGAGACCCAGTACTTC.

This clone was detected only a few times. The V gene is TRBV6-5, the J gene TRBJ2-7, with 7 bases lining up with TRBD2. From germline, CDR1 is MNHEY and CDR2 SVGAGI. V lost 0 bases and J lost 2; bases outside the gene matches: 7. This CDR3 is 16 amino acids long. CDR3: CASSYSSGGRTYEQYF. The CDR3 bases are TGTGCCAGCAGTTACTCTTCGGGAGGCCGTACCTACGAGCAGTACTTC.

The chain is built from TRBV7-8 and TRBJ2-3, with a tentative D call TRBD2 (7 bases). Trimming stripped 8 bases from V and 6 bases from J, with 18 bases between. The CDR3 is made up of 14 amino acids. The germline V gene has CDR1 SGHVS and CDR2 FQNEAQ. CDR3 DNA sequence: TGTGCCAGCGAGATTAGGGGGGGGGAGGATACGCAGTATTTT. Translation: CASEIRGGEDTQYF.

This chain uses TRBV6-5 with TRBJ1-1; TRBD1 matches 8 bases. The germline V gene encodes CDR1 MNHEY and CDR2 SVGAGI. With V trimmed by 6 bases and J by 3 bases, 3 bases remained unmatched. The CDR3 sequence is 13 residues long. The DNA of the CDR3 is TGTGCCAGCAGAGGACAGGGAGACACTGAAGCTTTCTTT. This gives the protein CASRGQGDTEAFF.

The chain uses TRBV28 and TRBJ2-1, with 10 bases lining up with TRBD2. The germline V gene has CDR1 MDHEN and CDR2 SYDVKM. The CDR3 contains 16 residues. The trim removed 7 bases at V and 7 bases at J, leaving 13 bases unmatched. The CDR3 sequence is CASNPLRLAGDNEQFF. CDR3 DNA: TGTGCCAGCAACCCTCTCCGGCTAGCGGGAGATAATGAGCAGTTCTTC. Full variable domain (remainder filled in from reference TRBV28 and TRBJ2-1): DVKVTQSSRYLVKRTGEKVFLECVQDMDHENMFWYRQDPGLGLRLIYFSYDVKMKEKGDIPEGYSVSREKKERFSLILESASTNQTSMYLCASNPLRLAGDNEQFFGPGTRLTVL.

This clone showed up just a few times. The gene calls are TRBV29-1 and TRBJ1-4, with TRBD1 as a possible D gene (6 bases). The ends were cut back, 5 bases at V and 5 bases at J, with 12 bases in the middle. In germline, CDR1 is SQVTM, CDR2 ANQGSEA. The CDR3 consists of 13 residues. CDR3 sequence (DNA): TGCAGCGTTCTGGACAGCCTCAATGAAAAACTGTTTTTT. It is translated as CSVLDSLNEKLFF.

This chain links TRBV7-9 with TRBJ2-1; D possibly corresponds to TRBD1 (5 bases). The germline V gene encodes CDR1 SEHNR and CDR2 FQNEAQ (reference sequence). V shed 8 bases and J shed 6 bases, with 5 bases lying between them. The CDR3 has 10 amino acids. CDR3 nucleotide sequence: TGTGCCAGCGGGGCCAATGAGCAGTTCTTC. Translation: CASGANEQFF.

CDR3 DNA sequence: TGTGCCAGCAGCGTAGCAAGGGCAGGGGGTTCTGAAGCTTTCTTT. It is translated as CASSVARAGGSEAFF. The chain couples TRBV9 to TRBJ1-1, with TRBD1 matching over 7 bases. CDR3 size: 15 residues. V lost 0 bases and J lost 6; bases outside the gene matches: 8. The germline V gene has CDR1 SGDLS and CDR2 YYNGEE.

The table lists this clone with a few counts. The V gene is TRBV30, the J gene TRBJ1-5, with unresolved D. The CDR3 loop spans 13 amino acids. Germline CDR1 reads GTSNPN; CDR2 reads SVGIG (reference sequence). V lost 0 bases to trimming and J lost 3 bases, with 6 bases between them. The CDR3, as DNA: TGTGCCTGGAGTGTCGGTAACAATCAGCCCCAGCATTTT. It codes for CAWSVGNNQPQHF.

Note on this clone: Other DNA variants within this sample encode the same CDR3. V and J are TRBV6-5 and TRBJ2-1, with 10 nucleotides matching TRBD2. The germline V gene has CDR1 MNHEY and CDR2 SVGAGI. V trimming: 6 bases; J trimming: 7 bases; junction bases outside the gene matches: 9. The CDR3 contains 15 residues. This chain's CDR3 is CASRPTSGIMNEQFF. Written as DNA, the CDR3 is TGTGCCAGCAGACCAACTAGCGGGATTATGAATGAGCAGTTCTTC.

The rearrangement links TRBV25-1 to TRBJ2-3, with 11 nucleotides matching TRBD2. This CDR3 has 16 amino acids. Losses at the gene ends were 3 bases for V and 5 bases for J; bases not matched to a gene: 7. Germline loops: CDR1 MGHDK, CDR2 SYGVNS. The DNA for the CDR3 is TGTGCCAGCAGTGACAATAGCGGGAGGGAGCGAGATACGCAGTATTTT. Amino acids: CASSDNSGRERDTQYF.

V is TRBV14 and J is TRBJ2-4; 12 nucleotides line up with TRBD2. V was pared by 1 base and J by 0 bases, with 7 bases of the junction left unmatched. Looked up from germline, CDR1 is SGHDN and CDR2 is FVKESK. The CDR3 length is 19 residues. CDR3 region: CASSQVTSGGLAAKNIQYF. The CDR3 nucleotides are TGTGCCAGCAGCCAAGTTACTAGCGGGGGGCTCGCAGCCAAAAACATTCAGTACTTC.

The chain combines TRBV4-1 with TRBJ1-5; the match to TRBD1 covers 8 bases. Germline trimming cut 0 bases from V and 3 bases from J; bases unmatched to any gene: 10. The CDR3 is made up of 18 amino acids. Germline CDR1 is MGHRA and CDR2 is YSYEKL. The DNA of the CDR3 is TGCGCCAGCAGCCAAGAGCCCCCCGGGACAGGCCTCAATCAGCCCCAGCATTTT. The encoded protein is CASSQEPPGTGLNQPQHF.

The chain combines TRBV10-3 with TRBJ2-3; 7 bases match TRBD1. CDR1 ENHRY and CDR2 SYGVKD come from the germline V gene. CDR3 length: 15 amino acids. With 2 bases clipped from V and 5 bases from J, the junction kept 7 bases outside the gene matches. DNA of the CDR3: TGTGCCATCAGTGAGCGTCGGACAGGCGGAGATACGCAGTATTTT. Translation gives CAISERRTGGDTQYF.

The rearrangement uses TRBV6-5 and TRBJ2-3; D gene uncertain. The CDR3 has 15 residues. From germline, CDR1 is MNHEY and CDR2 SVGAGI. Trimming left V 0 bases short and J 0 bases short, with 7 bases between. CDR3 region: CASSYSAVSTDTQYF. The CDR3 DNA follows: TGTGCCAGCAGTTACTCGGCGGTAAGCACAGATACGCAGTATTTT.

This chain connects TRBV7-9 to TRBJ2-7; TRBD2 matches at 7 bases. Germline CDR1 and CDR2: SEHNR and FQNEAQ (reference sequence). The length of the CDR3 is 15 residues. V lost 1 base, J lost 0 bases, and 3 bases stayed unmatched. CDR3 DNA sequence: TGTGCCAGCAGCTTAGGTAGCGGGTTCTCCTACGAGCAGTACTTC. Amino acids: CASSLGSGFSYEQYF.

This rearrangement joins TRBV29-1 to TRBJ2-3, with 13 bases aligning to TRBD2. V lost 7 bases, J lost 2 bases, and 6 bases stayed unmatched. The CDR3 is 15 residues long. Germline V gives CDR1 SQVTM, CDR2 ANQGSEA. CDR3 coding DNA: TGCAGCGCCGCAGGACTAGCGGGGGACACAGATACGCAGTATTTT. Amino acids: CSAAGLAGDTDTQYF.

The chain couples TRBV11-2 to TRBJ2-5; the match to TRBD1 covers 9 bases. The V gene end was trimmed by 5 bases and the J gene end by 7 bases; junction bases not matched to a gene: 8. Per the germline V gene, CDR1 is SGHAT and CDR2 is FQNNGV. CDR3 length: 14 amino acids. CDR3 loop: CASSPGQGGVTQYF. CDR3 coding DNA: TGTGCCAGCAGCCCGGGACAGGGAGGTGTGACCCAGTACTTC. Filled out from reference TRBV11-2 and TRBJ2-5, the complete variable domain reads EAGVAQSPRYKIIEKRQSVAFWCNPISGHATLYWYQQILGQGPKLLIQFQNNGVVDDSQLPKDRFSAERLKGVDSTLKIQPAKLEDSAVYLCASSPGQGGVTQYFGPGTRLLVL.

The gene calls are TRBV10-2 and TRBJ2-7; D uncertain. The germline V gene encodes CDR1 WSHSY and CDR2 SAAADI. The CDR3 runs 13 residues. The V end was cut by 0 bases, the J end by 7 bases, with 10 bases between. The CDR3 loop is CASSESPLREQYF. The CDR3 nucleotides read TGCGCCAGCAGTGAGTCCCCACTGCGGGAGCAGTACTTC.

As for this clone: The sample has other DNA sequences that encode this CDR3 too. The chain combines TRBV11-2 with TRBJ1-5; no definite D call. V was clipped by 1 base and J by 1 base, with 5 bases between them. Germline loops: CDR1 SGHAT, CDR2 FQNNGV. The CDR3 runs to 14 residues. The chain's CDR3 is CASSLGGSNQPQHF. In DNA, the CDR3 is TGTGCCAGCAGCTTAGGCGGCAGCAATCAGCCCCAGCATTTT. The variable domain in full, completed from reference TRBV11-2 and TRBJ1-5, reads EAGVAQSPRYKIIEKRQSVAFWCNPISGHATLYWYQQILGQGPKLLIQFQNNGVVDDSQLPKDRFSAERLKGVDSTLKIQPAKLEDSAVYLCASSLGGSNQPQHFGDGTRLSIL.

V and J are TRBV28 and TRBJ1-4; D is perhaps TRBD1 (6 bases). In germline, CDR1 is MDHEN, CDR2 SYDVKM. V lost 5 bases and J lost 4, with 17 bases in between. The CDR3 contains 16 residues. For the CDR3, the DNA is TGTGCCAGCAGTCCACCCGGACAGATAAATAATGAAAAACTGTTTTTT. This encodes CASSPPGQINNEKLFF.

DNA of the CDR3: TGTGCCAGCAGCCCTCGAGAGGGATCCTACAATGAGCAGTTCTTC. Encoded protein: CASSPREGSYNEQFF. The rearrangement joins TRBV7-8 to TRBJ2-1; perhaps TRBD2 as D (5 bases). The CDR3 has 15 residues. V lost 5 bases to trimming and J lost 1 base, with 12 bases between them. Germline V lookup: CDR1 SGHVS, CDR2 FQNEAQ.

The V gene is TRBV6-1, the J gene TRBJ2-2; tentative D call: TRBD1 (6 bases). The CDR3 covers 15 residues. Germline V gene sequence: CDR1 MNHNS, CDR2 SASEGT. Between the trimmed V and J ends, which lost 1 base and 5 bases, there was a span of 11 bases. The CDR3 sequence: CASSEGLGGTGELFF. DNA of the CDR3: TGTGCCAGCAGTGAAGGATTAGGGGGAACCGGGGAGCTGTTTTTT.

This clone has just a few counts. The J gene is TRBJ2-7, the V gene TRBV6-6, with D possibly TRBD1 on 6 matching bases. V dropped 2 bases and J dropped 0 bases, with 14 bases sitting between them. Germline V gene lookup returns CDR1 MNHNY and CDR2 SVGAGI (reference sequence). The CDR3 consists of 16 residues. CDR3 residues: CASSYTRDIFSYEQYF. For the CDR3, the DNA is TGTGCCAGCAGTTACACCCGGGACATATTCTCCTACGAGCAGTACTTC.